Detailed here is one T cell receptor (beta chain). Its target is not known. These data belong to a study of immune heterogeneity within non-small cell lung tumors. A multiplex PCR containing 32 V primers and 13 J primers was used to amplify TCR beta CDR3. TCRdb reprocessed the multiplex PCR reads with MiXCR, giving one entry per CDR3 protein. The table lists over 30,000 distinct CDR3 sequences, about 30% of them singletons. Template material for each sample was approximately 0.65 ug of bulk tumor genomic DNA. Several biopsies per primary tumor, spaced far apart, were taken during surgery. It was patients with untreated, newly diagnosed non-small cell lung cancer who underwent curative surgery. Findings and caveats of the study: Higher local tumor mutational burden went with moderately higher local T-cell clonality, R about 0.34.

The sequence was collected from a man in his forties with non-small cell lung cancer. The sequencing sample was made of lung tumor tissue.

The DNA of the CDR3 is TGTGCCAGCAGCGCGACAGGGTCGGGCACTGAAGCTTTCTTT. Its protein product is CASSATGSGTEAFF. The V and J genes are TRBV7-3 and TRBJ1-1, with TRBD1 matching 7 bases. CDR3 length: 14 residues. The V segment lost 5 bases and the J segment 4 bases; nucleotides outside the gene matches: 7. Germline V lookup: CDR1 SGHTA, CDR2 FQGTGA.